This TCR beta chain was sequenced for a study of OX40 agonist ivuxolimab in advanced cancers. Regarding the research as a whole: The costimulatory receptor OX40 (CD134) was targeted by ivuxolimab, a fully human IgG2 agonistic monoclonal antibody. Patients were allowed to have had prior anti-PD-1, anti-PD-L1 or anti-CTLA-4 therapy, and roughly two fifths of the dose-escalation patients had been treated with checkpoint inhibitors. Intravenous ivuxolimab was administered to patients every 2 weeks at six dose levels: 0.01, 0.1, 0.3, 1.5, 3 and 10 mg/kg. Of the approximately 50 dose-escalation patients, hepatocellular carcinoma was present in some 19, melanoma in approximately 15, renal cell carcinoma in 9 and head and neck cancer in 9. The dose-escalation cohort was approximately 83% male with a mean age of approximately 60 years, ranging from roughly 23 to 79. The paper reports the monotherapy dose-escalation portion (N of about 56 patients) of the phase I ivuxolimab trial. The point of sequencing TCRbeta in the periphery was to test whether ivuxolimab changed TCR sequence diversity and drove clonal T-cell expansion. Partial responses were achieved by three dose-escalation patients, of whom one had hepatocellular carcinoma and two had cutaneous melanoma. Overall results and qualifications from the work: Low levels of normalized T-cell clonal expansion were also seen in some patients who did not respond. Clonal expansion of both CD4+ and CD8+ blood T cells was observed from baseline to week 6 at doses 0.1 to 3.0 mg/kg. Antigen specificity was not determined for the clonally expanded peripheral T cells. Partial responders in the 0.1-3.0 mg/kg groups had among the lowest normalized peripheral clonal expansion, especially among CD8+ T cells. After ivuxolimab, more expanded clones were found on average in CD8+ T cells than in CD4+ T cells.

The trial excluded patients who had a history of autoimmune disease or were on systemic immunosuppression. Peripheral blood for TCR sequencing was collected from all dose cohorts at baseline, on cycle 4 day 1, and on cycle 7 day 1. Samples were obtained from an open-label, multicenter, first-in-human phase I dose-escalation trial of ivuxolimab. The trial enrolled adults with locally advanced or metastatic head and neck squamous cell, hepatocellular, melanoma or renal cell carcinoma. Before TCR sequencing, CD4+ T cells and CD8+ T cells from peripheral blood were sorted into separate populations. Details on this clone: Its binding antigen is unknown. Qualities for individual bases were not recorded, and no much larger clone is one base off.

Genomic DNA was extracted from sorted cells for sequencing of the TCRbeta CDR3 region. TCRbeta CDR3 regions were sequenced using the immunoSEQ Assay. What TCRdb holds here is the immuneACCESS table cut down to in-frame rearrangements. Part of the clones is not present; checked against another copy, under half of the missing clones reflect an unresolved V gene, and the others are unexplained. This sample gives 50,000 to 55,000 clones in total; 75% to 90% of them show up just once. The ten biggest clones cover about a tenth of the sample. CDR1 and CDR2 are drawn from the germline V gene: SGHVS, FNYEAQ. The CDR3 starts with the cysteine, ends with the phenylalanine, and has 14 residues. CDR3 DNA is the only sequence kept; it has 42 bases, read in frame from the first base. V is trimmed back by 5 bases and J by 4 bases, and the junction contains 3 bases that no gene match accounts for.

This receptor was identified in an adult with an advanced solid tumor such as melanoma, head and neck, liver or kidney cancer. Sequenced material: CD4+ or CD8+ T cells sorted from blood, taken in a trial of the OX40 agonist ivuxolimab. The chain is encoded by TRBV7-6 joined to TRBJ2-1, and 9 junction bases match TRBD1. The DNA sequence is TGTGCCAGCAGCAGTGGACAGGGGTACAATGAGCAGTTCTTC. It encodes CASSSGQGYNEQFF.